The 25 T cell receptor beta chains listed next were all sequenced from one sample in a study of blood T cell repertoires in COVID-19. The method was immunoSEQ multiplex PCR; TCRdb's version includes in-frame clones alone and lacks a portion of them. The sample consists of about 280,000 clones, roughly 90% of them appearing once. The specimen sequenced was PBMCs or T cells enriched from blood (not recorded which). All receptors derive from a woman aged 55-70 years who had recovered from COVID-19.

The rearrangement links TRBV6-1 to TRBJ1-2; 7 nucleotides match TRBD1. CDR3 length: 14 residues. V shed 3 bases, J shed 7 bases, and the junction held 8 bases outside the gene matches. Germline V gives CDR1 MNHNS, CDR2 SASEGT. CDR3 DNA: TGTGCCAGCAGTGACGACAGGGCTTCTGGTGGCTACACCTTC. Translated, it gives CASSDDRASGGYTF.

The chain employs TRBV10-1 and TRBJ2-1, with TRBD2 matching 8 bases. Losses at the gene ends were 4 bases for V and 2 bases for J; bases not matched to a gene: 4. CDR3 length equals 15 residues. CDR1 WNHNN and CDR2 SYGVQD come from the germline V gene (reference sequence). CDR3 DNA: TGCGCCAGCAGTGTCGGGACTAGTCCCTACAATGAGCAGTTCTTC. This encodes CASSVGTSPYNEQFF.

This sequence joins TRBV19 and TRBJ2-1; TRBD1 matches 7 bases. J lost 5 bases, V lost 3 bases, and 7 bases had no gene match. This CDR3 is built from 15 residues. The germline V gene encodes CDR1 LNHDA and CDR2 SQIVND (reference sequence). In nucleotides, the CDR3 is TGTGCCAGTAGTATCATTGAGGGGGCGAACAATGAGCAGTTCTTC. It translates to CASSIIEGANNEQFF.

V gene TRBV18 combines with J gene TRBJ1-5, with TRBD1 identical over 12 bases. The CDR3 covers 15 residues. CDR1 and CDR2 (germline): KGHSH, LQKENI. V trimming: 6 bases; J trimming: 6 bases; junction bases outside the gene matches: 6. CDR3 sequence (DNA): TGTGCCAGCTCCCGGGACAGGGGGCAGGGTCAGCCCCAGCATTTT. Encoded protein: CASSRDRGQGQPQHF. Looking up the rest from reference TRBV18 and TRBJ1-5 gives the full variable domain: NAGVMQNPRHLVRRRGQEARLRCSPMKGHSHVYWYRQLPEEGLKFMVYLQKENIIDESGMPKERFSAEFPKEGPSILRIQQVVRGDSAAYFCASSRDRGQGQPQHFGDGTRLSIL.

The J gene is TRBJ2-5, the V gene TRBV10-3; TRBD1 agrees at 10 bases. Germline CDR1 reads ENHRY; CDR2 reads SYGVKD. The CDR3 sequence is 15 residues long. Germline trimming cut 4 bases from V and 4 bases from J; bases unmatched to any gene: 6. Here the CDR3 reads CAISGGGTGVETQYF. The DNA for the CDR3 is TGTGCCATCAGTGGTGGGGGGACAGGGGTAGAGACCCAGTACTTC.

This chain uses TRBV7-2 with TRBJ2-7, with TRBD2 matching over 13 bases. The CDR3 covers 18 residues. Germline assignment: CDR1 SGHTA and CDR2 FQGNSA. Trimming took 5 bases from V and 3 from J; bases not matched to a gene: 13. The CDR3 loop reads CASSAKTPGTSGNYEQYF. CDR3 coding DNA: TGTGCCAGCAGCGCCAAGACTCCGGGGACTAGCGGGAACTACGAGCAGTACTTC. The full variable domain, completed using reference TRBV7-2 and TRBJ2-7, is GAGVSQSPSNKVTEKGKDVELRCDPISGHTALYWYRQSLGQGLEFLIYFQGNSAPDKSGLPSDRFSAERTGGSVSTLTIQRTQQEDSAVYLCASSAKTPGTSGNYEQYFGPGTRLTVT.

There are a few counts of this clone. This chain joins TRBV11-2 and TRBJ1-1, with D unclear. The ends were cut back, 3 bases at V and 1 base at J, with 6 bases in the middle. Germline CDR1 is SGHAT and CDR2 is FQNNGV. The CDR3 covers 13 residues. The CDR3 DNA sequence: TGTGCCAGCAGCTTCTCAGAGAACACTGAAGCTTTCTTT. Translated, it gives CASSFSENTEAFF.

The CDR3 here is CASSFSLQRGEQYF. DNA of the CDR3: TGTGCCAGCAGCTTCTCTCTCCAGCGGGGCGAGCAGTACTTC. This rearrangement joins TRBV11-2 to TRBJ2-7; TRBD2 aligns across 7 bases. With 3 bases clipped from V and 6 bases from J, the junction kept 8 bases outside the gene matches. The germline gives CDR1 SGHAT, CDR2 FQNNGV. The length of the CDR3 is 14 residues.

Comment on this clone: The same CDR3 arises from other DNA sequences in this sample as well. This chain uses TRBV19 with TRBJ2-1, with D unclear. Deletions cut 3 bases from V and 0 bases from J, with 3 bases between. Per the germline V gene, CDR1 is LNHDA and CDR2 is SQIVND (reference sequence). The CDR3 extends over 13 amino acids. The CDR3 DNA reads as TGTGCCAGTAGTATCGGCTCCTACAATGAGCAGTTCTTC. This translates into CASSIGSYNEQFF.

The rearrangement uses TRBV7-9 and TRBJ1-1; 7 bases line up with TRBD1. The CDR3 has 13 residues. V shed 4 bases and J 11 bases; nucleotides not matched to a gene: 10. Germline values: CDR1 SEHNR, CDR2 FQNEAQ (reference sequence). The CDR3 region has the DNA TGTGCCAGCAGCTCCGGACAGGTTGATTCGGCTTTCTTT. Its protein product is CASSSGQVDSAFF. The full variable domain, completed using reference TRBV7-9 and TRBJ1-1, is DTGVSQNPRHKITKRGQNVTFRCDPISEHNRLYWYRQTLGQGPEFLTYFQNEAQLEKSRLLSDRFSAERPKGSFSTLEIQRTEQGDSAMYLCASSSGQVDSAFFGQGTRLTVV.

This chain connects TRBV11-2 to TRBJ2-5; TRBD1 matches 7 bases. CDR3 length equals 15 residues. Per germline, CDR1 SGHAT and CDR2 FQNNGV. The V gene end was trimmed by 3 bases and the J gene end by 1 base; junction bases not matched to a gene: 5. Here the CDR3 reads CASSFTRGTQETQYF. The CDR3 nucleotides read TGTGCCAGCAGCTTCACCAGGGGGACCCAAGAGACCCAGTACTTC.

The V and J genes are TRBV6-5 and TRBJ2-1; TRBD1 matches 9 bases. CDR3 length equals 15 residues. CDR1 is MNHEY, CDR2 SVGAGI, per germline. After removal of 6 bases from V and 6 bases from J, the junction contained 9 bases not matched to a gene. CDR3: CASRLDRGIVNEQFF. In DNA, the CDR3 is TGTGCCAGCAGGCTAGACAGGGGGATTGTCAATGAGCAGTTCTTC.

The CDR3 spells CASSVVAASDTQYF. The CDR3 nucleotides read TGTGCCAGCAGCGTAGTGGCGGCCTCAGATACGCAGTATTTT. The gene calls are TRBV9 and TRBJ2-3; D is unresolved. The CDR3 loop spans 14 amino acids. Per the germline V gene, CDR1 is SGDLS and CDR2 is YYNGEE. The V gene lost 0 bases and the J gene lost 4 bases, with 9 bases spanning the gap.

The chain has TRBV2 and TRBJ2-1; 8 nucleotides agree with TRBD1. Trimming removed 8 bases from V and 9 bases from J; junction bases left unmatched: 12. Germline V gene lookup returns CDR1 SNHLY and CDR2 FYNNEI. This CDR3 is built from 14 residues. The CDR3 DNA reads TGTGCCAGCGGGGGCAGGGGGCGTATAGGTGAGCAGTTCTTC. It translates to CASGGRGRIGEQFF.

The genes are TRBV27 and TRBJ2-2; D possibly corresponds to TRBD2 (7 bases). Per germline, CDR1 MNHEY and CDR2 SMNVEV (reference sequence). Trimming pared 8 bases from V and 1 base from J, leaving 17 bases between. The CDR3 sequence is 16 residues long. CDR3 DNA: TGTGCCAGCGTCCCCGGCGGGGGACAGAACACCGGGGAGCTGTTTTTT. It codes for CASVPGGGQNTGELFF.

The chain recombines TRBV28 with TRBJ2-5; 7 bases map to TRBD2. CDR3 length: 13 amino acids. The V gene end was trimmed by 3 bases and the J gene end by 4 bases; junction bases not matched to a gene: 2. Germline-derived CDR1 and CDR2 are MDHEN and SYDVKM. For the CDR3, the DNA is TGTGCCAGCAGTTTCGGACTAGGAGAGACCCAGTACTTC. This gives the protein CASSFGLGETQYF.

V is TRBV2 and J is TRBJ2-7; 9 bases align to TRBD1. The V gene end was trimmed by 6 bases and the J gene end by 3 bases; junction bases not matched to a gene: 12. Germline assignment: CDR1 SNHLY and CDR2 FYNNEI. The CDR3 extends over 16 amino acids. DNA of the CDR3: TGTGCCAGCAGCGGTCCCTCGGACAGGGGTTTCTACGAGCAGTACTTC. Its translation: CASSGPSDRGFYEQYF.

This clone appeared once. This chain uses TRBV10-1 with TRBJ2-7; 9 bases fit TRBD1. J gave up 4 bases and V 6 bases, and 4 bases lay outside the gene matches. The CDR3 totals 13 residues. Per the germline V gene, CDR1 is WNHNN and CDR2 is SYGVQD (reference sequence). For the CDR3, the DNA is TGCGCCAGCAGCTGGACAGGGGCATACGAGCAGTACTTC. It yields the protein CASSWTGAYEQYF.

CDR3 nucleotide sequence: TGTGCCACGAGGCCAGGGGCAAGTTCACCCCTCCACTTT. This gives the protein CATRPGASSPLHF. The rearrangement joins TRBV19 to TRBJ1-6; possibly TRBD1 for D (6 bases). This CDR3 is 13 amino acids long. CDR1 is LNHDA, CDR2 SQIVND, per germline (reference sequence). V was pared by 10 bases and J by 9 bases, with 16 bases between. The whole variable domain, filled in from reference TRBV19 and TRBJ1-6, reads DGGITQSPKYLFRKEGQNVTLSCEQNLNHDAMYWYRQDPGQGLRLIYYSQIVNDFQKGDIAEGYSVSREKKESFPLTVTSAQKNPTAFYLCATRPGASSPLHFGNGTRLTVT.

J is TRBJ2-1 and V is TRBV11-2; 7 bases are a match to TRBD2. CDR1 is SGHAT and CDR2 is FQNNGV in the germline V gene. CDR3 length equals 12 residues. V was pared by 3 bases and J by 11 bases, with 4 bases of the junction left unmatched. CDR3 bases: TGTGCCAGCAGCTTCGGGAGGATTCAGCAGTTCTTC. It specifies CASSFGRIQQFF.

This clone has just a few counts. The rearrangement joins TRBV10-3 to TRBJ2-7; TRBD1 matches at 8 bases. J gave up 6 bases and V 0 bases, and 13 bases lay outside the gene matches. Germline CDR1 reads ENHRY; CDR2 reads SYGVKD. CDR3 size: 17 residues. The DNA for the CDR3 is TGTGCCATCAGTGAGTCGACTCGGGCAGGGGGCAAAGGCGAGCAGTACTTC. Protein sequence: CAISESTRAGGKGEQYF.

In this sample, this clone turned up a few times. The rearrangement uses TRBV5-6 and TRBJ2-7; D remains ambiguous. There are 12 residues in the CDR3. Per germline, CDR1 SGHDT and CDR2 YYEEEE. V lost 3 bases and J lost 7, with 11 bases in between. CDR3 sequence (DNA): TGTGCCAGCAGCTCCCGTGGGCGAGAGCAGTACTTC. Its protein product is CASSSRGREQYF.

CDR3 coding DNA: TGTGCCAGCAGTGATGGACAGGGGTATGGCGAGCAGTACTTC. Translated: CASSDGQGYGEQYF. V usage is TRBV25-1 and J usage is TRBJ2-7, with 9 bases lining up with TRBD1. CDR3 length: 14 amino acids. Germline assignment: CDR1 MGHDK and CDR2 SYGVNS. V was pared by 3 bases and J by 6 bases, with 6 bases of the junction left unmatched.

The chain employs TRBV5-1 and TRBJ2-5; D is undetermined. Trimming shortened V by 7 bases and J by 4 bases, and 8 bases separated the two germline ends. Germline V lookup: CDR1 SGHRS, CDR2 YFSETQ. This CDR3 spans 11 amino acids. This chain's CDR3 is CASQERETQYF. The CDR3 nucleotides are TGCGCCAGCCAGGAACGAGAGACCCAGTACTTC.

This chain links TRBV6-2 or TRBV6-3 with TRBJ1-5, with a weak D call TRBD1 (6 bases). The CDR3 contains 15 residues. Germline V lookup: CDR1 MNHEY, CDR2 SVGEGT. V gave up 7 bases and J gave up 0 bases, with 13 bases separating them. The CDR3 nucleotides are TGTGCCAGCACCCCCGGACAGTATAGCAATCAGCCCCAGCATTTT. Amino acids: CASTPGQYSNQPQHF.